The 13 T cell receptor beta chains below all came from one sample that was sequenced in a study of cytomegalovirus exposure and HLA in healthy donors. In the PCR, 60 Vbeta and 13 Jbeta primers were used. The method was immunoSEQ multiplex PCR; TCRdb's version includes in-frame clones alone and lacks a portion of them. The sample lists 60,000 or so clones, roughly 80% occurring once. Sequencing was performed on PBMCs. The receptors were gathered from a woman aged 40 to 55 in good health and CMV-seropositive.

On this clone: The germline gene is not matched at one end of the junction; a read error may be the cause. The chain uses TRBV30 and TRBJ1-1, with 9 positions matching TRBD1. Germline CDR1 reads GTSNPN; CDR2 reads SVGIG (reference sequence). The CDR3 covers 14 residues. The CDR3 is CARSYRGRDTEAFF. In nucleotides, the CDR3 is TGTGCCAGGAGCTACAGGGGGCGCGACACTGAAGCTTTCTTT. The full variable domain, its missing parts supplied by reference TRBV30 and TRBJ1-1, is SQTIHQWPATLVQPVGSPLSLECTVEGTSNPNLYWYRQAAGRGLQLLFYSVGIGQISSEVPQNLSASRPQDRQFILSSKKLLLSDSGFYLCARSYRGRDTEAFFGQGTRLTVV.

The chain is built from TRBV19 and TRBJ1-1; 7 nucleotides align to TRBD1. This CDR3 comprises 14 residues. CDR1 is LNHDA, CDR2 SQIVND, per germline (reference sequence). V lost 4 bases, J lost 1 base, and 3 bases stayed unmatched. The CDR3 here is CASSKDRPNTEAFF. The CDR3 DNA reads TGTGCCAGTAGTAAGGACAGGCCGAACACTGAAGCTTTCTTT.

V gene TRBV7-6 combines with J gene TRBJ2-7; weak D call: TRBD1 (5 bases). The V and J ends lost 1 base and 7 bases respectively, with 14 bases between them. From germline, CDR1 is SGHVS and CDR2 FNYEAQ. The CDR3 covers 14 residues. The CDR3 spells CASSLVQDGGEQYF. Here the CDR3 DNA reads TGTGCCAGCAGCTTAGTACAGGATGGTGGGGAGCAGTACTTC.

This clone was found once. This chain links TRBV5-1 with TRBJ2-7, with 9 bases aligning to TRBD2. The germline V gene has CDR1 SGHRS and CDR2 YFSETQ. The length of the CDR3 is 15 residues. V lost 0 bases, J lost 6 bases, and 7 bases stayed unmatched. The CDR3 region is CASSLGPAGGREQYF. The CDR3, as DNA: TGCGCCAGCAGCTTGGGGCCAGCGGGGGGACGCGAGCAGTACTTC. Full variable domain (outside the CDR3, taken from reference TRBV5-1 and TRBJ2-7): KAGVTQTPRYLIKTRGQQVTLSCSPISGHRSVSWYQQTPGQGLQFLFEYFSETQRNKGNFPGRFSGRQFSNSRSEMNVSTLELGDSALYLCASSLGPAGGREQYFGPGTRLTVT.

V is TRBV7-8 and J is TRBJ1-2; 8 bases map to TRBD1. V dropped 4 bases and J dropped 4; count of bases not matched to a gene: 11. The germline V gene encodes CDR1 SGHVS and CDR2 FQNEAQ. The CDR3 contains 16 residues. The CDR3 DNA reads as TGTGCCAGCAGCTCCCAACGGCGACAGGGGAGCTATGGCTACACCTTC. Translating it yields CASSSQRRQGSYGYTF.

This chain connects TRBV27 to TRBJ1-1; D remains ambiguous. Deletions cut 3 bases from V and 0 bases from J, with 8 bases between. The CDR3 loop spans 14 amino acids. CDR1 and CDR2 (germline): MNHEY, SMNVEV (reference sequence). The CDR3 loop is CASSFGGMNTEAFF. For the CDR3, the DNA is TGTGCCAGCAGTTTCGGCGGGATGAACACTGAAGCTTTCTTT.

The chain employs TRBV6-5 and TRBJ1-5; D ambiguous. CDR3 length: 14 residues. The germline gives CDR1 MNHEY, CDR2 SVGAGI. V lost 6 bases, J lost 0 bases, and 9 bases lay in between. The CDR3 protein is CASRPPSSNQPQHF. The DNA of the CDR3 is TGTGCCAGCAGACCCCCGAGTAGCAATCAGCCCCAGCATTTT.

This clone was seen a single time. CDR3 sequence reads: CASSPTGFGNTIYF. The CDR3 region has the DNA TGTGCCAGCAGCCCCACAGGGTTTGGAAACACCATATATTTT. This chain uses TRBV7-2 with TRBJ1-3; tentative D call: TRBD1 (6 bases). V lost 5 bases and J 3 bases, leaving 11 bases between the germline ends. Germline V gives CDR1 SGHTA, CDR2 FQGNSA. CDR3 length: 14 residues.

This clone was found once. One end of the junction is discordant with germline, which a read error may explain. J is TRBJ1-2 and V is TRBV7-2, with 7 bases aligning to TRBD1. The CDR3 has 11 residues. Germline CDR1 and CDR2: SGHTA and FQGNSA. CDR3 in DNA: TGTGCCAGCAGCTTTGGCGAGGGACAGCTTTTC. Amino acids: CASSFGEGQLF. The full variable domain, rest sourced from reference TRBV7-2 and TRBJ1-2, is GAGVSQSPSNKVTEKGKDVELRCDPISGHTALYWYRQSLGQGLEFLIYFQGNSAPDKSGLPSDRFSAERTGGSVSTLTIQRTQQEDSAVYLCASSFGEGQLFGSGTRLTVV.

The chain carries TRBV4-3 and TRBJ2-5; D possibly corresponds to TRBD1 (6 bases). CDR3 length equals 15 residues. The V end was cut by 3 bases, the J end by 6 bases, with 17 bases between. Germline V gene sequence: CDR1 LGHNA, CDR2 YSLEER. The CDR3 is CASSQDDRPGKTQYF. The CDR3 DNA reads as TGCGCCAGCAGCCAGGACGACAGGCCCGGGAAGACCCAGTACTTC.

The V and J genes are TRBV7-9 and TRBJ1-3; D is possibly TRBD1 (5 bases). Germline V gives CDR1 SEHNR, CDR2 FQNEAQ (reference sequence). The germline V and J ends were trimmed by 5 bases and 0 bases, with 8 bases remaining between them. CDR3 length: 14 amino acids. The CDR3 coding sequence is TGTGCCAGCAGCATGACAGACTCTGGAAACACCATATATTTT. Protein sequence: CASSMTDSGNTIYF.

This clone was detected a few times. The V gene is TRBV6-1, the J gene TRBJ2-2; 8 bases match TRBD2. Germline lookup yields CDR1 MNHNS and CDR2 SASEGT. The CDR3 loop spans 13 amino acids. V was clipped by 8 bases and J by 7 bases; unmatched bases: 6. The CDR3 spells CASRGGLGGELFF. DNA of the CDR3: TGTGCCAGCCGGGGGGGGCTCGGCGGGGAGCTGTTTTTT.

The V gene is TRBV18, the J gene TRBJ2-2, with 9 nucleotides matching TRBD1. Germline CDR1 and CDR2: KGHSH and LQKENI. Unmatched junction bases numbered 7, after V lost 1 base and J lost 4 bases. The CDR3 loop spans 17 amino acids. CDR3 in DNA: TGTGCCAGCTCACCACGACAGGGGGTCGTTGGCACCGGGGAGCTGTTTTTT. Translation gives CASSPRQGVVGTGELFF.